This is a list of T cell receptor beta chains from one sample in a study of cytomegalovirus exposure and HLA in healthy donors. Using immunoSEQ multiplex PCR, the repertoire was profiled, and TCRdb retains in-frame clones only, with some absent. The sample features 150,000 or so clones, with around 1.2% in its top ten. Specimen: PBMCs. These receptors all stem from a woman aged 60-75 years in good health and CMV-seronegative. CDR3s include the opening cysteine and the closing phenylalanine or tryptophan. The order of the fields is V gene, D gene, J gene, CDR3 DNA, CDR3 protein. The D gene is left open where the match is weak.

>TRBV11-2|.|TRBJ2-1
TGTGCCAGCAGCTTAGGCCACTTTTACAATGAGCAGTTCTTC
CASSLGHFYNEQFF
>TRBV7-3|.|TRBJ2-2
TGTGCCAGCAGCTTAGTAGTGAGGGCCGCGAACACCGGGGAGCTGTTTTTT
CASSLVVRAANTGELFF
>TRBV6-5|.|TRBJ1-2
TGTGCCAGCAGCCCGACAGAGAAGTATGGCTACACCTTC
CASSPTEKYGYTF
>TRBV10-3|.|TRBJ2-7
TGTGCCATCAGCCCAGGGAAATCATCCTACGAGCAGTACTTC
CAISPGKSSYEQYF
>TRBV14|.|TRBJ2-7
TGTGCCAGCAGCAGTCTACTTCTTAGCTACGAGCAGTACTTC
CASSSLLLSYEQYF
>TRBV7-9|TRBD2|TRBJ2-5
TGTGCCAGCAGCCTCACTAGCGGGGGGCCAGAGACCCAGTACTTC
CASSLTSGGPETQYF
>TRBV10-2|TRBD1|TRBJ1-2
TGCGCCAGCAGTGGGGGTAGGGACAGGCTCCTCGGCTACACCTTC
CASSGGRDRLLGYTF
>TRBV5-1|TRBD2|TRBJ2-1
TGCGCCAGCAGCTTCTCTAGCGGGCACAATGAGCAGTTCTTC
CASSFSSGHNEQFF
>TRBV7-9|.|TRBJ1-1
TGTGCCAGCAGCTTACAGAACACTGAAGCTTTCTTT
CASSLQNTEAFF
>TRBV5-5|TRBD1|TRBJ1-1
TGTGCCAGCAGCCTTTTTGGGACAGTTTTTACTGAAGCTTTCTTT
CASSLFGTVFTEAFF
>TRBV6-5|TRBD1|TRBJ2-7
TGTGCCAGCAGTTGGACCGGGACAGGGGATAACGAGCAGTACTTC
CASSWTGTGDNEQYF
>TRBV2|TRBD1|TRBJ1-1
TGTGCCAGCAGCGGACAGGGCGGCACTGAAGCTTTCTTT
CASSGQGGTEAFF